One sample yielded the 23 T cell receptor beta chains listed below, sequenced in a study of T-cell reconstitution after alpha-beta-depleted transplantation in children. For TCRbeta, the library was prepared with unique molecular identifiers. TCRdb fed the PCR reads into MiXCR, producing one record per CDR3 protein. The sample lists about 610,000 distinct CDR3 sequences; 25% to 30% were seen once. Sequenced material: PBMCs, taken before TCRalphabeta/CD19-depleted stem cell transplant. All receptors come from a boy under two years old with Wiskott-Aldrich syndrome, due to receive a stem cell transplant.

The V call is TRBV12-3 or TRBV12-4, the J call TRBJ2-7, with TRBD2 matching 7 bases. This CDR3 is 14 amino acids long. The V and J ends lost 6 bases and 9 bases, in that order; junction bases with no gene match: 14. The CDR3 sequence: CASRPGTAGRVQYF. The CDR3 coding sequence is TGTGCCAGCAGACCCGGGACCGCGGGGAGGGTGCAGTACTTC.

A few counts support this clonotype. CDR3 nucleotides: TGTGCCACCAGTGAACCAACAGGGGAAAGCACAGATACGCAGTATTTT. Amino acid sequence: CATSEPTGESTDTQYF. This sequence joins TRBV24-1 and TRBJ2-3, with 7 bases identical to TRBD1. The CDR3 sequence is 16 residues long. J gave up 0 bases and V 4 bases, and 6 bases lay outside the gene matches. CDR1 is KGHDR, CDR2 SFDVKD, per germline.

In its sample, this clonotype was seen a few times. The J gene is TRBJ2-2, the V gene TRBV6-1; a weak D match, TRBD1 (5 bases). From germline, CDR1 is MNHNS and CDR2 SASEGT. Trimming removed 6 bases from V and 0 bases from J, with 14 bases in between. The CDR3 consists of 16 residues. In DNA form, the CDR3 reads TGTGCCAGCAGCCATAGGGGCGGATCGAACACCGGGGAGCTGTTTTTT. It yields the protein CASSHRGGSNTGELFF.

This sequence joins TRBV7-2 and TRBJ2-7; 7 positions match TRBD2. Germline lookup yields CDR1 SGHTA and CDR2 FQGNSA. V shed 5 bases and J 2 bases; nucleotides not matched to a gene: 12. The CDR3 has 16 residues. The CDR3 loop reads CASSPEVLAEPYEQYF. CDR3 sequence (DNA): TGTGCCAGCAGCCCAGAGGTCCTAGCGGAGCCCTACGAGCAGTACTTC.

As DNA, the CDR3 is TGCAGTGCTAGAGAAAGCGGGCTTGGCTACACCTTC. Protein product: CSARESGLGYTF. The V call is TRBV20-1, the J call TRBJ1-2, with unresolved D. The CDR3 has 12 residues. Per the germline V gene, CDR1 is DFQATT and CDR2 is SNEGSKA (reference sequence). The V and J ends lost 0 bases and 7 bases respectively, with 9 bases between them.

CDR3 residues: CASSVVGAHTDTQYF. CDR3 nucleotide sequence: TGTGCCAGCAGCGTAGTAGGGGCCCACACAGATACGCAGTATTTT. V usage is TRBV9 and J usage is TRBJ2-3, with D perhaps TRBD1 (5 bases). The CDR3 extends over 15 amino acids. The germline V and J ends were trimmed by 0 bases and 2 bases, with 10 bases remaining between them. CDR1 and CDR2 (germline): SGDLS, YYNGEE.

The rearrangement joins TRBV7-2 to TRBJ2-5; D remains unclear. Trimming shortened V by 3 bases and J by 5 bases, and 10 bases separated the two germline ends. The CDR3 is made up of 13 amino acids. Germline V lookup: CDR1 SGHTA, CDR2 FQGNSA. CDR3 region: CASSFALRETQYF. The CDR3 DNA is TGTGCCAGCAGCTTTGCCCTTCGGGAGACCCAGTACTTC.

CDR3 bases: TGCAGTGCTAGTCGTCAGGCCCGGGAGACCCAGTACTTC. Its protein is CSASRQARETQYF. The chain employs TRBV20-1 and TRBJ2-5; no clear D gene. Germline assignment: CDR1 DFQATT and CDR2 SNEGSKA (reference sequence). This CDR3 spans 13 amino acids. With 3 bases removed from V and 5 bases from J, the gap between germline ends came to 13 bases.

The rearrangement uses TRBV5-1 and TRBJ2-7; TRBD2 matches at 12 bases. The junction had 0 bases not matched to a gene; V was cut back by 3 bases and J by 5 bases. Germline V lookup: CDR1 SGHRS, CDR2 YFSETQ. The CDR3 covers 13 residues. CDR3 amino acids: CASSWTSGNEQYF. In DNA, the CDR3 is TGCGCCAGCAGCTGGACTAGCGGGAACGAGCAGTACTTC.

DNA for the CDR3: TGCGCCAGCAGCTTTAGCGGGAGATCCCCCCAAGAGACCCAGTACTTC. Protein product: CASSFSGRSPQETQYF. The genes are TRBV5-1 and TRBJ2-5, with 9 nucleotides matching TRBD2. Germline V gene lookup returns CDR1 SGHRS and CDR2 YFSETQ. With V trimmed by 2 bases and J by 1 base, 6 bases remained unmatched. The CDR3 contains 16 residues.

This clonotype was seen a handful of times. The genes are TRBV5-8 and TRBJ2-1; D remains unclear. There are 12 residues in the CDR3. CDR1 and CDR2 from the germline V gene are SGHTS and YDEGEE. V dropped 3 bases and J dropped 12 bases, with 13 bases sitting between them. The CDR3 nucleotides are TGTGCCAGCAGCTCCTGGGTTCCTCGGCAGTTCTTC. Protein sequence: CASSSWVPRQFF.

The CDR3 region has the DNA TGTGCCACCAGTGATAGCCGGACTAGCGGATTATACAATGAGCAGTTCTTC. Encoded protein: CATSDSRTSGLYNEQFF. This chain uses TRBV24-1 with TRBJ2-1; 10 positions match TRBD2. This CDR3 has 17 amino acids. Trimming took 3 bases from V and 4 from J; bases not matched to a gene: 8. Per germline, CDR1 KGHDR and CDR2 SFDVKD.

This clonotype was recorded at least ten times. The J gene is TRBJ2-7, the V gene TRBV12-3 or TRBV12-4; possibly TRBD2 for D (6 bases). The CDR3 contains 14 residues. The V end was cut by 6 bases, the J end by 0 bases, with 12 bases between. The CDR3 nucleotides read TGTGCCAGCAGCTTGGAGGGACTCTCCTACGAGCAGTACTTC. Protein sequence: CASSLEGLSYEQYF.

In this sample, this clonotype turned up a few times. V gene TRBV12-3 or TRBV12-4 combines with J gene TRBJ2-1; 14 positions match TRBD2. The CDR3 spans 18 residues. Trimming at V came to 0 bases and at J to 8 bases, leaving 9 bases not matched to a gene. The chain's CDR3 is CASSLAGLAGALGYEQFF. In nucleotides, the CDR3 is TGTGCCAGCAGTTTAGCGGGACTAGCGGGGGCACTAGGCTATGAGCAGTTCTTC.

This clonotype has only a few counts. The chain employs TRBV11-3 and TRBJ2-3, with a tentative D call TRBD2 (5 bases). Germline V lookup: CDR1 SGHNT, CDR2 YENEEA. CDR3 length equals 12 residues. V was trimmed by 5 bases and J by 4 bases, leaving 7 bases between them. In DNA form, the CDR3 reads TGTGCCAGCAGCACCGGGGCAGATACGCAGTATTTT. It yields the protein CASSTGADTQYF.

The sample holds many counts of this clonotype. The CDR3 DNA is TGCAGTGCTAGTACCGGGACCACAGATACGCAGTATTTT. Amino acids: CSASTGTTDTQYF. This sequence joins TRBV20-1 and TRBJ2-3, with D perhaps assigned TRBD1 or TRBD2 (5 bases each). CDR1 is DFQATT and CDR2 is SNEGSKA in the germline V gene (reference sequence). The CDR3 runs to 13 residues. Trimming pared 3 bases from V and 2 bases from J, leaving 9 bases between.

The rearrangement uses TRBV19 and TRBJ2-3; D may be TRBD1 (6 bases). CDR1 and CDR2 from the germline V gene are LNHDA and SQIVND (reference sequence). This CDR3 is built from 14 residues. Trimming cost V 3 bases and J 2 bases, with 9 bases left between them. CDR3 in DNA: TGTGCCAGTAGTATGACAGGACACACAGATACGCAGTATTTT. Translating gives CASSMTGHTDTQYF.

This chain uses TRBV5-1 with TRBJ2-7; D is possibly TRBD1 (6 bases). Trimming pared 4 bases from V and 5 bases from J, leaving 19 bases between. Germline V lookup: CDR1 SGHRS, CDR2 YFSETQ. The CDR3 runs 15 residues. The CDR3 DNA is TGCGCCAGCAGCGGAGGATTGACAGGCCCCCACGAGCAGTACTTC. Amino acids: CASSGGLTGPHEQYF.

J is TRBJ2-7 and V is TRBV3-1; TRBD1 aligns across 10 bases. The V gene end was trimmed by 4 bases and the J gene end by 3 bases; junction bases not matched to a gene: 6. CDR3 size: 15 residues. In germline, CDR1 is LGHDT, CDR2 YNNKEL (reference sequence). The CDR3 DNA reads TGTGCCAGCAGCCTCCGGGACAGGGGATACTACGAGCAGTACTTC. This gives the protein CASSLRDRGYYEQYF.

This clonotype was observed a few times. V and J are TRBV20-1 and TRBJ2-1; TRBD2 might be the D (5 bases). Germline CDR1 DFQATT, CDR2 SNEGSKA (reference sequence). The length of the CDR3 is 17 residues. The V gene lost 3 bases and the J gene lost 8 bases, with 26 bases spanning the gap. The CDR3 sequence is CSASSVGRGVIGDEQFF. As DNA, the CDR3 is TGCAGTGCTAGCAGCGTGGGGAGAGGAGTAATCGGAGATGAGCAGTTCTTC.

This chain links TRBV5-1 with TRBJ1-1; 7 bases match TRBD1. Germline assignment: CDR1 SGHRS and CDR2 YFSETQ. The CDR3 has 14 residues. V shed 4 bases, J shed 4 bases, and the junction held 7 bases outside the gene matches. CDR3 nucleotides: TGCGCCAGCAGCGCAGGGGGAGGGAGCACTGAAGCTTTCTTT. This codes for CASSAGGGSTEAFF.

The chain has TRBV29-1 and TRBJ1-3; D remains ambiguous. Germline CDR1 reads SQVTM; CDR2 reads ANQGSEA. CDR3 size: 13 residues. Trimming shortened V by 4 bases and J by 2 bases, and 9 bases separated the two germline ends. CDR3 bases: TGCAGCGTTGGGACGGTTACTGGAAACACCATATATTTT. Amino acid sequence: CSVGTVTGNTIYF.

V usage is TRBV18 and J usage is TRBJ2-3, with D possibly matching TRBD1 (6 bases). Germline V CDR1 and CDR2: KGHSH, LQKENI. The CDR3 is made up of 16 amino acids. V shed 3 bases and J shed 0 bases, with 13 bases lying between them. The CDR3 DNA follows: TGTGCCAGCTCACCCCCGTGGGGGCAGAGCACAGATACGCAGTATTTT. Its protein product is CASSPPWGQSTDTQYF. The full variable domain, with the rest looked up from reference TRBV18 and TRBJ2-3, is NAGVMQNPRHLVRRRGQEARLRCSPMKGHSHVYWYRQLPEEGLKFMVYLQKENIIDESGMPKERFSAEFPKEGPSILRIQQVVRGDSAAYFCASSPPWGQSTDTQYFGPGTRLTVL.